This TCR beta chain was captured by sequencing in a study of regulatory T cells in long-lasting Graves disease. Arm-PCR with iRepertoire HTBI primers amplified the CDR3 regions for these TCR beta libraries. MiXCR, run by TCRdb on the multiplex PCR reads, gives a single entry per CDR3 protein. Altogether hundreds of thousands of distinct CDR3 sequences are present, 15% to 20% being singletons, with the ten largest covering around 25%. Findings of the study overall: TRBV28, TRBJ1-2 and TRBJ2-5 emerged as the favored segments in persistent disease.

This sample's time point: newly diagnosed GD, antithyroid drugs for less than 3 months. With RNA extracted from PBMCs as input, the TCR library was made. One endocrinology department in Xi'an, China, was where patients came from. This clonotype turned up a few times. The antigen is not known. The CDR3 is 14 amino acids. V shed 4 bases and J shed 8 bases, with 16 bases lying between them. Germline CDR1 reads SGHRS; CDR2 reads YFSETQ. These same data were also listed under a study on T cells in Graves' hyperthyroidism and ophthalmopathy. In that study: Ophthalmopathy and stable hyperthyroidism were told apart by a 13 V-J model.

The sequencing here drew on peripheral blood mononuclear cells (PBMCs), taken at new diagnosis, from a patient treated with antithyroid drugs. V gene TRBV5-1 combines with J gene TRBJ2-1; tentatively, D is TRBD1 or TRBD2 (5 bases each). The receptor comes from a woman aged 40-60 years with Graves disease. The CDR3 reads CASSPPGTPHEQFF. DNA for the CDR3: TGCGCCAGCAGCCCGCCCGGGACCCCCCATGAGCAGTTCTTC.